This passage covers 25 T cell receptor beta chains from one sample sequenced in a study of PD-L1 blockade in urothelial cancer. Described time point: pretreatment peripheral blood. Clones were read by immunoSEQ multiplex PCR, and TCRdb kept only the in-frame ones, dropping some. The sample consists of about 50,000 clones, around four fifths of them appearing once. The sample consisted of PBMCs, taken around atezolizumab (anti-PD-L1) treatment. The receptors come from a man aged 70 or older with urothelial cancer.

CDR3 loop: CASSVNSLHGNTGELFF. In DNA form, the CDR3 reads TGTGCCAGCAGCGTAAACAGTCTGCATGGGAACACCGGGGAGCTGTTTTTT. The chain joins TRBV9 to TRBJ2-2; D is unclear. Trimming pared 1 base from V and 1 base from J, leaving 14 bases between. The CDR3 runs to 17 residues. Germline values: CDR1 SGDLS, CDR2 YYNGEE.

The gene calls are TRBV28 and TRBJ1-4; 7 bases line up with TRBD1. The CDR3 loop spans 17 amino acids. Germline trimming cut 4 bases from V and 0 bases from J; bases unmatched to any gene: 8. From germline, CDR1 is MDHEN and CDR2 SYDVKM. The DNA for the CDR3 is TGTGCCAGCAGTTCGACAGGGATCTCCGCAACTAATGAAAAACTGTTTTTT. It encodes CASSSTGISATNEKLFF.

This chain joins TRBV10-2 and TRBJ2-7; tentative D call: TRBD1 (6 bases). Germline V gene data show CDR1 as WSHSY and CDR2 as SAAADI. The length of the CDR3 is 16 residues. Trimming stripped 3 bases from V and 2 bases from J, with 17 bases between. CDR3 nucleotide sequence: TGCGCCAGCAGTGACTTGATGGGGAACAGGGCCTACGAGCAGTACTTC. Translating it yields CASSDLMGNRAYEQYF.

The J gene is TRBJ2-7, the V gene TRBV7-2, with 7 bases matching TRBD1. This CDR3 has 15 residues. V gave up 1 base and J gave up 0 bases; unmatched junction bases: 3. Germline CDR1 and CDR2: SGHTA and FQGNSA. CDR3 sequence reads: CASSLEGARSYEQYF. The CDR3, as DNA: TGTGCCAGCAGCTTAGAGGGGGCGCGCTCCTACGAGCAGTACTTC.

J is TRBJ2-2 and V is TRBV7-3; 8 nucleotides line up with TRBD1. This CDR3 comprises 17 residues. Per the germline V gene, CDR1 is SGHTA and CDR2 is FQGTGA. V was pared by 4 bases and J by 7 bases, with 14 bases of the junction left unmatched. CDR3 region: CASSSIGQGSIGGELFF. CDR3 nucleotide sequence: TGTGCCAGCAGCTCGATCGGACAGGGATCGATTGGCGGGGAGCTGTTTTTT. Full variable domain (outside the CDR3, taken from reference TRBV7-3 and TRBJ2-2): GAGVSQTPSNKVTEKGKYVELRCDPISGHTALYWYRQSLGQGPEFLIYFQGTGAADDSGLPNDRFFAVRPEGSVSTLKIQRTERGDSAVYLCASSSIGQGSIGGELFFGEGSRLTVL.

This chain joins TRBV9 and TRBJ2-2; D call uncertain. The germline gives CDR1 SGDLS, CDR2 YYNGEE. V gave up 4 bases and J gave up 2 bases, with 3 bases separating them. The CDR3 is 12 amino acids. CDR3 protein: CASSTNTGELFF. The CDR3 DNA reads as TGTGCCAGCAGCACAAACACCGGGGAGCTGTTTTTT. Combining the CDR3 with reference TRBV9 and TRBJ2-2 gives the whole variable domain DSGVTQTPKHLITATGQRVTLRCSPRSGDLSVYWYQQSLDQGLQFLIQYYNGEERAKGNILERFSAQQFPDLHSELNLSSLELGDSALYFCASSTNTGELFFGEGSRLTVL.

This clone turned up a few times. This chain connects TRBV4-1 to TRBJ2-7; 7 nucleotides align to TRBD1. Germline lookup yields CDR1 MGHRA and CDR2 YSYEKL. J gave up 1 base and V 4 bases, and 19 bases lay outside the gene matches. There are 19 residues in the CDR3. CDR3 DNA: TGCGCCAGCAGCCGGCAGGTCGGATCCGGGACAGTGGTTTCCTACGAGCAGTACTTC. This sequence encodes CASSRQVGSGTVVSYEQYF.

The CDR3 is CASSPPPHMSTEAFF. CDR3 coding DNA: TGTGCCAGCAGTCCCCCTCCCCATATGAGCACTGAAGCTTTCTTT. This sequence joins TRBV28 and TRBJ1-1; D is undetermined. Trimming removed 5 bases from V and 4 bases from J, with 17 bases in between. The CDR3 totals 15 residues. In germline, CDR1 is MDHEN, CDR2 SYDVKM.

This sequence joins TRBV7-6 and TRBJ2-3, with a tentative D call TRBD1 (6 bases). The length of the CDR3 is 16 residues. Looked up from germline, CDR1 is SGHVS and CDR2 is FNYEAQ. Trimming left V 3 bases short and J 3 bases short, with 16 bases between. The CDR3 here is CASSLMTGSETDTQYF. The CDR3 coding sequence is TGTGCCAGCAGCTTGATGACAGGATCAGAAACAGATACGCAGTATTTT.

The genes are TRBV5-1 and TRBJ1-2; TRBD1 aligns across 8 bases. Germline V gives CDR1 SGHRS, CDR2 YFSETQ. V gave up 2 bases and J gave up 5 bases; unmatched junction bases: 5. The CDR3 is made up of 14 amino acids. CDR3 residues: CASSFGQGTYGYTF. The CDR3 DNA reads TGCGCCAGCAGCTTCGGACAGGGCACTTATGGCTACACCTTC.

V and J are TRBV5-6 and TRBJ2-1, with D possibly being TRBD2 (5 bases). With 4 bases removed from V and 5 bases from J, the gap between germline ends came to 13 bases. Germline loops: CDR1 SGHDT, CDR2 YYEEEE. The CDR3 is 14 residues long. The CDR3 protein is CASSTIPGNNEQFF. As DNA, the CDR3 is TGTGCCAGCAGCACCATTCCGGGGAACAATGAGCAGTTCTTC.

The chain employs TRBV28 and TRBJ2-7; perhaps TRBD1 as D (6 bases). Trimming removed 8 bases at V and 4 bases at J, with 15 bases between. From germline, CDR1 is MDHEN and CDR2 SYDVKM. CDR3 length equals 13 residues. CDR3 nucleotide sequence: TGTGCCAGCGGCTCATGGGGGCTATACGAGCAGTACTTC. Amino acid sequence: CASGSWGLYEQYF.

V and J are TRBV4-3 and TRBJ2-6; possibly TRBD1 for D (6 bases). Trimming shortened V by 1 base and J by 0 bases, and 10 bases separated the two germline ends. The germline V gene has CDR1 LGHNA and CDR2 YSLEER. The CDR3 is made up of 17 amino acids. DNA for the CDR3: TGCGCCAGCAGCCAAGTACAGGGCCTCTCTGGGGCCAACGTCCTGACTTTC. This gives the protein CASSQVQGLSGANVLTF.

This chain connects TRBV5-1 to TRBJ2-5, with 9 positions matching TRBD2. Per germline, CDR1 SGHRS and CDR2 YFSETQ. The CDR3 runs 14 residues. Unmatched junction bases numbered 8, after V lost 6 bases and J lost 5 bases. The CDR3 region is CASNGGRALETQYF. DNA of the CDR3: TGCGCCAGCAATGGCGGGAGGGCCCTGGAGACCCAGTACTTC.

The rearrangement joins TRBV18 to TRBJ1-1; possible D gene TRBD1, 5 bases. Trimming left V 8 bases short and J 1 base short, with 5 bases between. In germline, CDR1 is KGHSH, CDR2 LQKENI. The CDR3 contains 11 residues. CDR3 nucleotides: TGTGCCAGCACAGGGAACACTGAAGCTTTCTTT. This sequence encodes CASTGNTEAFF.

This clone has only one observation. This chain uses TRBV29-1 with TRBJ2-1; 8 bases map to TRBD2. The CDR3 has 13 residues. Germline lookup yields CDR1 SQVTM and CDR2 ANQGSEA. J gave up 1 base and V 4 bases, and 0 bases lay outside the gene matches. CDR3 DNA sequence: TGCAGCGTTGTAGCGGGATCCTACAATGAGCAGTTCTTC. It encodes CSVVAGSYNEQFF.

The V call is TRBV18, the J call TRBJ2-3, with 8 bases that match TRBD1. Germline assignment: CDR1 KGHSH and CDR2 LQKENI. With V trimmed by 1 base and J by 1 base, 1 base remained unmatched. The CDR3 length is 15 residues. The CDR3 DNA is TGTGCCAGCTCACCACGGGGACAGGGCACAGATACGCAGTATTTT. This encodes CASSPRGQGTDTQYF.

The rearrangement links TRBV6-5 to TRBJ2-7; 7 bases agree with TRBD1. CDR3 length equals 14 residues. CDR1 MNHEY and CDR2 SVGAGI come from the germline V gene. Losses at the gene ends were 6 bases for V and 0 bases for J; bases not matched to a gene: 5. The CDR3 coding sequence is TGTGCCAGCAGCTCGACAGGGTCCTCCTACGAGCAGTACTTC. It yields the protein CASSSTGSSYEQYF.

The chain is built from TRBV5-1 and TRBJ1-1; 7 bases agree with TRBD1. The ends lost 8 bases at V and 1 base at J; junction bases unmatched: 8. Germline CDR1 SGHRS, CDR2 YFSETQ. The CDR3 extends over 14 amino acids. The CDR3 here is CASKTGQSNTEAFF. The CDR3 bases are TGCGCCAGTAAAACGGGACAGTCGAACACTGAAGCTTTCTTT.

This clone was seen a handful of times. This sequence joins TRBV2 and TRBJ1-2, with 10 nucleotides matching TRBD1. Germline lookup yields CDR1 SNHLY and CDR2 FYNNEI. Trimming at V came to 5 bases and at J to 4 bases, leaving 7 bases not matched to a gene. This CDR3 region has 15 residues. The CDR3 region is CASSPWTGGSYGYTF. The CDR3, as DNA: TGTGCCAGCAGTCCATGGACAGGGGGAAGCTATGGCTACACCTTC.

This chain connects TRBV5-1 to TRBJ1-1; 7 nucleotides align to TRBD1. The CDR3 runs 13 residues. V gave up 5 bases and J gave up 10 bases; unmatched junction bases: 11. Germline V gene data show CDR1 as SGHRS and CDR2 as YFSETQ. In DNA, the CDR3 is TGCGCCAGCAGAAGAGACAGGGAGTCCGTAGCTTTCTTT. Translation gives CASRRDRESVAFF.

This clone was seen ten or more times. V gene TRBV19 combines with J gene TRBJ2-1; the match to TRBD2 covers 8 bases. The germline CDR1 and CDR2 sequences are LNHDA and SQIVND (reference sequence). Trimming removed 6 bases from V and 6 bases from J; junction bases left unmatched: 10. The CDR3 totals 15 residues. CDR3 bases: TGTGCCAGTAGACGCCTCACGGGGGGGGGCAATGAGCAGTTCTTC. Translating it yields CASRRLTGGGNEQFF.

The chain links TRBV11-3 to TRBJ2-3; TRBD1 might be the D (5 bases). Germline V lookup: CDR1 SGHNT, CDR2 YENEEA. V dropped 5 bases and J dropped 2 bases, with 14 bases sitting between them. The length of the CDR3 is 15 residues. The chain's CDR3 is CASSQRQKDTDTQYF. CDR3 bases: TGTGCCAGCAGCCAGAGACAGAAGGACACAGATACGCAGTATTTT.

The chain joins TRBV19 to TRBJ2-1, with TRBD2 matching 9 bases. The V and J ends lost 7 bases and 4 bases, in that order; junction bases with no gene match: 5. This CDR3 spans 14 amino acids. Germline CDR1 reads LNHDA; CDR2 reads SQIVND (reference sequence). This CDR3 reads CASTRGGGYNEQFF. DNA of the CDR3: TGTGCCAGTACGCGGGGGGGCGGTTACAATGAGCAGTTCTTC.

This clone was recorded only once. This rearrangement joins TRBV5-1 to TRBJ2-5; 8 bases fit TRBD1. The V and J ends lost 0 bases and 3 bases, in that order; junction bases with no gene match: 4. This CDR3 comprises 15 residues. Looked up from germline, CDR1 is SGHRS and CDR2 is YFSETQ. The CDR3 coding sequence is TGCGCCAGCAGCTTGGGGGTGACAGGGGAAGAGACCCAGTACTTC. Residues: CASSLGVTGEETQYF.